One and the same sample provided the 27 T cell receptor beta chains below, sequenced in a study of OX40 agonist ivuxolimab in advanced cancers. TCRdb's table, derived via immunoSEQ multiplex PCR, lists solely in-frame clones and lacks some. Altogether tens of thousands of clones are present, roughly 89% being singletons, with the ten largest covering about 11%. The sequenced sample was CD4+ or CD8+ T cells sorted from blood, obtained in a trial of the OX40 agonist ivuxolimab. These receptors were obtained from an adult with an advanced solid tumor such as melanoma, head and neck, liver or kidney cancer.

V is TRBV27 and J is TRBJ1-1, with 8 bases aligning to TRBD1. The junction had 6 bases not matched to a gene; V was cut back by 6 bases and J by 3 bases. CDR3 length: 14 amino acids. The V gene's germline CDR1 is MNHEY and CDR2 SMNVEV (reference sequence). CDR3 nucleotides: TGTGCCAGCAGCCAGGGACAGGCCTACACTGAAGCTTTCTTT. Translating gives CASSQGQAYTEAFF.

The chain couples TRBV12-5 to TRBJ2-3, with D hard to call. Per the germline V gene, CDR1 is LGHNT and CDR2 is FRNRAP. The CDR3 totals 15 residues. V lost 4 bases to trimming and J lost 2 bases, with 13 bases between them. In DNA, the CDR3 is TGTGCTAGTGGTTCGGGCTCCCCCTTCACAGATACGCAGTATTTT. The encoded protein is CASGSGSPFTDTQYF.

The CDR3 coding sequence is TGCAGCCTGGGCCTTGAGCAGTTCTTC. This gives the protein CSLGLEQFF. The genes are TRBV20-1 and TRBJ2-1; D is uncertain. Per germline, CDR1 DFQATT and CDR2 SNEGSKA (reference sequence). This CDR3 contains 9 residues.

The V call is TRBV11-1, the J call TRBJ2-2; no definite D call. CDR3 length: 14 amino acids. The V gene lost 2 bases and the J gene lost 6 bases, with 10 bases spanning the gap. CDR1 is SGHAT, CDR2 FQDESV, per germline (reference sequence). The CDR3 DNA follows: TGTGCCAGCAGCTTATTGAGGTCCGCCGGGGAGCTGTTTTTT. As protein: CASSLLRSAGELFF.

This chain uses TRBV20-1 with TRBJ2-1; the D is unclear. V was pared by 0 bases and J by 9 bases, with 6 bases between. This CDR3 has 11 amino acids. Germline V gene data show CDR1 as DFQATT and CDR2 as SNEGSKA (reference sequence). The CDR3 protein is CSARDYSEQFF. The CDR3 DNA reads TGCAGTGCTAGAGATTACTCTGAGCAGTTCTTC.

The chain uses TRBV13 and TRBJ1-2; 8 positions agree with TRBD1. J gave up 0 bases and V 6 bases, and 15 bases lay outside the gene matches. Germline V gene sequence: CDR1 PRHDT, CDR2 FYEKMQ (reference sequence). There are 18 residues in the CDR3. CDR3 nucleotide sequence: TGTGCCAGCAGGTCCCGCGGGACAGGTGACAGTCCTAACTATGGCTACACCTTC. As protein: CASRSRGTGDSPNYGYTF.

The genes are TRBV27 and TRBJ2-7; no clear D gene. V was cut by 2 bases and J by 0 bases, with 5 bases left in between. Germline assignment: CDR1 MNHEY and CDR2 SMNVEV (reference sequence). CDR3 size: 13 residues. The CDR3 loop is CASSLQDSYEQYF. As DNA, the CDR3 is TGTGCCAGCAGTTTACAGGACTCCTACGAGCAGTACTTC.

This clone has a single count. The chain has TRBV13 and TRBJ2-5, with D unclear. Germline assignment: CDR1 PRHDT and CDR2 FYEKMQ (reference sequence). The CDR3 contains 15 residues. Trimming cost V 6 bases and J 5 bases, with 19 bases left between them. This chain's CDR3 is CASRDSSSDGETQYF. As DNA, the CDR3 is TGTGCCAGCAGGGATTCGTCATCAGATGGGGAGACCCAGTACTTC.

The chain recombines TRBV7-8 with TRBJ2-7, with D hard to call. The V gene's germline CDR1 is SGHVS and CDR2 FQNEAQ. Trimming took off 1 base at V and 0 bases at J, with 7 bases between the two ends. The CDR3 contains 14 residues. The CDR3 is CASSLGPNSYEQYF. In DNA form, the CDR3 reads TGTGCCAGCAGCTTAGGGCCGAACTCCTACGAGCAGTACTTC.

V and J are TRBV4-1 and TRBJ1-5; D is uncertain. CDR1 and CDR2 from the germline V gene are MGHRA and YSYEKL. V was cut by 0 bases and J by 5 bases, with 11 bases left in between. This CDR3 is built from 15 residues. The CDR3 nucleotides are TGCGCCAGCAGCCAAGAACCCGGAGGTGATCAGCCCCAGCATTTT. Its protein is CASSQEPGGDQPQHF.

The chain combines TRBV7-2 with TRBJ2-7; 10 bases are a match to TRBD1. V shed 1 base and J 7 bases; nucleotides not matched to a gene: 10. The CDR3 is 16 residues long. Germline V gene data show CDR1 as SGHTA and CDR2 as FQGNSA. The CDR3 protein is CASSLGPGQGMREQYF. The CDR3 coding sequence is TGTGCCAGCAGCTTAGGACCGGGACAGGGGATGAGGGAGCAGTACTTC. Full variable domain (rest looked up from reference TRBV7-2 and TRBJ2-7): GAGVSQSPSNKVTEKGKDVELRCDPISGHTALYWYRQSLGQGLEFLIYFQGNSAPDKSGLPSDRFSAERTGGSVSTLTIQRTQQEDSAVYLCASSLGPGQGMREQYFGPGTRLTVT.

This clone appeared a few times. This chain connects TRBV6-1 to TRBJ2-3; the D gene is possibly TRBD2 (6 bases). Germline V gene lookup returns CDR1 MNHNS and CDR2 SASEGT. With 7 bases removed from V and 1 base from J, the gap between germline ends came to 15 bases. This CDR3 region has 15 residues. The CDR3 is CASIPGAGRTDTQYF. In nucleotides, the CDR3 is TGTGCCAGCATCCCGGGTGCGGGACGCACAGATACGCAGTATTTT.

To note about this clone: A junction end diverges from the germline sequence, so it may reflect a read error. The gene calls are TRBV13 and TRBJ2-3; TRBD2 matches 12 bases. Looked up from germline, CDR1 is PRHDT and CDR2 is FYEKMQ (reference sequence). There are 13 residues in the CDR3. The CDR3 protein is CASSPGTSGFMHF. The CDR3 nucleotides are TGTGCCAGCAGCCCCGGGACTAGCGGGTTTATGCATTTT. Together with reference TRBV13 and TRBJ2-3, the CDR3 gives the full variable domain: AAGVIQSPRHLIKEKRETATLKCYPIPRHDTVYWYQQGPGQDPQFLISFYEKMQSDKGSIPDRFSAQQFSDYHSELNMSSLELGDSALYFCASSPGTSGFMHFGPGTRLTVL.

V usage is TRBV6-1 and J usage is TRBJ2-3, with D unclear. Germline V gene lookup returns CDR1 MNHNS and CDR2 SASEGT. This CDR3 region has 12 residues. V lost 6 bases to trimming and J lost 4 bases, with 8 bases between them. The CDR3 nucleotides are TGTGCCAGCAGGGGATCATCAGATACGCAGTATTTT. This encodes CASRGSSDTQYF.

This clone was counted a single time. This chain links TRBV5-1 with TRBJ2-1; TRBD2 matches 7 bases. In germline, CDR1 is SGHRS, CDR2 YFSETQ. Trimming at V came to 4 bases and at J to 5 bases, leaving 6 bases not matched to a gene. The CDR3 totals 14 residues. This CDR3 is CASSGRERHNEQFF. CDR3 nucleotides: TGCGCCAGCAGCGGGCGGGAGAGGCACAATGAGCAGTTCTTC.

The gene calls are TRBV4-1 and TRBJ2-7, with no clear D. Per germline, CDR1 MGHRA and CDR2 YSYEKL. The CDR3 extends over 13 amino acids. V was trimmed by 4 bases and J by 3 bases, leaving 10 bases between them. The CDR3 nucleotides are TGCGCCAGCAGCCCCGTGGACCTCTACGAGCAGTACTTC. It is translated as CASSPVDLYEQYF.

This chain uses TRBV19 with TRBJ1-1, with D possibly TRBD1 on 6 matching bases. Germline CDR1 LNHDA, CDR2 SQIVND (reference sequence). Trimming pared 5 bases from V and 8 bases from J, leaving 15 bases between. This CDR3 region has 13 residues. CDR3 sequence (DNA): TGTGCCAGTAGTTTCGATGGGGGCTCGGAAGCTTTCTTT. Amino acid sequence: CASSFDGGSEAFF.

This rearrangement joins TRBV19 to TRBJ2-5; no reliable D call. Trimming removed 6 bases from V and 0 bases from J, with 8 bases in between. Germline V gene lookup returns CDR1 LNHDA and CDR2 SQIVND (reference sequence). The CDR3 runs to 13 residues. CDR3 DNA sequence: TGTGCCAGTAGGGGCCATGACCAAGAGACCCAGTACTTC. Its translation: CASRGHDQETQYF.

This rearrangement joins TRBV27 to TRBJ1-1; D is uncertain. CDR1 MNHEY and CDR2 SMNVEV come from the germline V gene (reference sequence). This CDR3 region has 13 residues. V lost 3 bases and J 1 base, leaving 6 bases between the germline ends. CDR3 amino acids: CASSFLENTEAFF. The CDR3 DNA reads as TGTGCCAGCAGTTTCCTGGAGAACACTGAAGCTTTCTTT.

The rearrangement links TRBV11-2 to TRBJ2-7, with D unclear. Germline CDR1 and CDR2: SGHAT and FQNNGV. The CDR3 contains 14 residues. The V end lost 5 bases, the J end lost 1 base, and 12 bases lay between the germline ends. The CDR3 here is CASSQVDTSYEQYF. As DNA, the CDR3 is TGTGCCAGCAGCCAGGTCGACACTTCCTACGAGCAGTACTTC.

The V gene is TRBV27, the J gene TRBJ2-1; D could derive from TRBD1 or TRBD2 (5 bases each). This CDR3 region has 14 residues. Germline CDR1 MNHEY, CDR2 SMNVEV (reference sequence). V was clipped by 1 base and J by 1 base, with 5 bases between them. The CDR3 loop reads CASSLWGSYNEQFF. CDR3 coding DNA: TGTGCCAGCAGTTTATGGGGGTCCTACAATGAGCAGTTCTTC.

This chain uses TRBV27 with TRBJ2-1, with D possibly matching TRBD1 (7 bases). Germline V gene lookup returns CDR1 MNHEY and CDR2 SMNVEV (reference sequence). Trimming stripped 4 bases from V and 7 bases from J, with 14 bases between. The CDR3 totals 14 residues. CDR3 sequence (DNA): TGTGCCAGCAGTTACGGGGGACAGTCGAATGAGCAGTTCTTC. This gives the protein CASSYGGQSNEQFF.

The CDR3 sequence: CASSPGLSRTDTQYF. CDR3 DNA sequence: TGTGCCAGCAGCCCGGGACTATCTCGCACAGATACGCAGTATTTT. The rearrangement joins TRBV9 to TRBJ2-3, with 7 positions matching TRBD2. The CDR3 runs 15 residues. Per the germline V gene, CDR1 is SGDLS and CDR2 is YYNGEE. With 4 bases clipped from V and 1 base from J, the junction kept 6 bases outside the gene matches. The full variable domain, its missing parts supplied by reference TRBV9 and TRBJ2-3, is DSGVTQTPKHLITATGQRVTLRCSPRSGDLSVYWYQQSLDQGLQFLIQYYNGEERAKGNILERFSAQQFPDLHSELNLSSLELGDSALYFCASSPGLSRTDTQYFGPGTRLTVL.

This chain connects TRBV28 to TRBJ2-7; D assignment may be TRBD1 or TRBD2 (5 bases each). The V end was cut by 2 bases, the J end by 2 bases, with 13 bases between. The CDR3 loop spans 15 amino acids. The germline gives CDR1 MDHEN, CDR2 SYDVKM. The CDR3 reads CASSLGAPGPYEQYF. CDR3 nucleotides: TGTGCCAGCAGTTTAGGGGCACCGGGACCCTACGAGCAGTACTTC.

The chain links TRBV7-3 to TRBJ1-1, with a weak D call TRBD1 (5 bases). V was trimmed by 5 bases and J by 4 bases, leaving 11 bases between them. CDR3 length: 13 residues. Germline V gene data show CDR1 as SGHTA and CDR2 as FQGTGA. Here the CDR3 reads CASSVSGGTEAFF. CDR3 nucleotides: TGTGCCAGCAGCGTGTCGGGGGGCACTGAAGCTTTCTTT.

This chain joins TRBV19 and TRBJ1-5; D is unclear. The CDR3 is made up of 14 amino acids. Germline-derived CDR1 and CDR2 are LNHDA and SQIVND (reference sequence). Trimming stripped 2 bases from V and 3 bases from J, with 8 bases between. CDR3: CASSIREYNQPQHF. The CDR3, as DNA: TGTGCCAGTAGTATAAGGGAGTACAATCAGCCCCAGCATTTT.

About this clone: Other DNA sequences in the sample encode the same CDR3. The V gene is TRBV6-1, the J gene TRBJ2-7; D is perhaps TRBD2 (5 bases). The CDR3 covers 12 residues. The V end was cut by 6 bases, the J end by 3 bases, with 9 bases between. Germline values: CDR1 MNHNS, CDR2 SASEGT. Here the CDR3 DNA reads TGTGCCAGCAGCTGGACTGACTACGAGCAGTACTTC. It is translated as CASSWTDYEQYF.